The rows below give T cell receptor beta chains drawn from one sample of a study of blood T cell repertoires in COVID-19. Measured with immunoSEQ multiplex PCR; TCRdb has only the in-frame clones, and not every one. Of under 200,000 clones in the sample, about 87% are singletons; the top ten hold 2% to 3%. The specimen sequenced was peripheral blood. The receptors come from a man aged 35 to 55 with active or convalescent COVID-19. Both conserved end residues are part of each CDR3. The D gene is left open where the match is weak. Part of the rows lack a size; the others show once, few, many or a class for expanded clones.

TRBV4-3	NA	TRBJ1-3	NA	TGCGCCAGCAGCCAAGATTTCGGGTTTTCGAGAAACACCATATATTTT	CASSQDFGFSRNTIYF
TRBV7-9	NA	TRBJ2-2	TRBD1	TGTGCCAGCAGCTTAATGTTGGACAGGGAAACCGGGGAGCTGTTTTTT	CASSLMLDRETGELFF
TRBV30	NA	TRBJ1-3	NA	TGTGCCTGGAGTGATGCCAGCTCTGGAAACACCATATATTTT	CAWSDASSGNTIYF
TRBV10-3	NA	TRBJ1-6	TRBD1	TGTGCCATCAGGACCAGACAGGGGGGAAATTCACCCCTCCACTTT	CAIRTRQGGNSPLHF
TRBV14	few	TRBJ2-5	NA	TGTGCCAGCAGCCCCTGGACAGTCCAAGAGACCCAGTACTTC	CASSPWTVQETQYF
TRBV30	NA	TRBJ1-4	NA	TGTGCCTGGAATGGGGGGACTAATGAAAAACTGTTTTTT	CAWNGGTNEKLFF
TRBV28	NA	TRBJ1-6	NA	TGTGCCAGCAGCCCAACAGGGTTCAGCAATTCACCCCTCCACTTT	CASSPTGFSNSPLHF
TRBV27	NA	TRBJ1-2	TRBD1	TGTGCCAGCAGTCCTCCAGGGGGCCTGGGTGGCTACACCTTC	CASSPPGGLGGYTF
TRBV7-7	few	TRBJ2-3	NA	TGTGCTAGCAGCTTGATGGAGCAGGGTACGCAGTATTTT	CASSLMEQGTQYF
TRBV12-3/TRBV12-4	NA	TRBJ1-2	NA	TGTGCCAGCAGAACTGCGTACGGCTACACCTTC	CASRTAYGYTF
TRBV11-2	NA	TRBJ1-1	NA	TGTGCCAGCAGGGCGGGGGAGCGAAGGGATAGCACTGAAGCTTTCTTT	CASRAGERRDSTEAFF
TRBV15	NA	TRBJ2-7	TRBD2	TGTGCCACCAGCAGATGGACTAGCGGGGACCCCTACGAGCAGTACTTC	CATSRWTSGDPYEQYF
TRBV28	NA	TRBJ1-6	NA	TGTGCCAGCAGTTTCGTAGGGGGGGAGTATAATTCACCCCTCCACTTT	CASSFVGGEYNSPLHF
TRBV6-9	once	TRBJ1-1	NA	TGTGCCAGCAGTTATTATGGGGGCGACGGCACTGAAGCTTTCTTT	CASSYYGGDGTEAFF
TRBV5-1	once	TRBJ2-7	NA	TGCGCCAGCAGCTTGGACGCCGGGCAGGGCTACGAGCAGTACTTC	CASSLDAGQGYEQYF
TRBV6-1	few	TRBJ2-5	NA	TGTGCCAGCAGTGAACATCAACAAGAGACCCAGTACTTC	CASSEHQQETQYF
TRBV6-5	NA	TRBJ2-1	NA	TGTGCCAGCACCCTCGAAGACTTCGCCGATGAGCAGTTCTTC	CASTLEDFADEQFF
TRBV6-5	NA	TRBJ1-1	NA	TGTGCCAGCAGTCCCGTGACTGCGAACACTGAAGCTTTCTTT	CASSPVTANTEAFF
TRBV2	NA	TRBJ1-5	NA	TGTGCCAGCAGTCGGCAGGAAGGTCAGCCCCAGCATTTT	CASSRQEGQPQHF
TRBV10-3	NA	TRBJ1-2	NA	TGTGCCATCAGTGAGTCAGGAGGGCTCGGCTACACCTTC	CAISESGGLGYTF
TRBV27	NA	TRBJ1-1	NA	TGTGCCAGCAAGGGAGTCACTGAAGCTTTCTTT	CASKGVTEAFF
TRBV7-2	NA	TRBJ2-6	NA	TGTGCCACTGTGGCCAGGGCTGGGGCCAACGTCCTGACTTTC	CATVARAGANVLTF
TRBV7-9	NA	TRBJ2-7	TRBD1	TGTGCCAGCAGACGCGGACAGGGCTACGAGCAGTACTTC	CASRRGQGYEQYF
TRBV7-2	NA	TRBJ1-1	NA	TGTGCCAGCAGCCAAACGGGGGGGGCGTTCGGTGAAGCTTTCTTT	CASSQTGGAFGEAFF
TRBV12-3/TRBV12-4	NA	TRBJ1-5	NA	TGTGCCAGCAGTTTAACAGGCAATCAGCCCCAGCATTTT	CASSLTGNQPQHF
TRBV18	NA	TRBJ1-1	NA	TGTGCCAGCTCACCAGTCATGCAGGGGAACACTGAAGCTTTCTTT	CASSPVMQGNTEAFF
TRBV5-4	NA	TRBJ1-2	NA	TGTGCCAGCAGCTTGATCGAGGGAACCTATGGCTACACCTTC	CASSLIEGTYGYTF
TRBV12-5	NA	TRBJ2-7	NA	TGTGCTAGTGGTTTTGGCGGTAGACCCTACGAGCAGTACTTC	CASGFGGRPYEQYF
TRBV7-9	NA	TRBJ2-2	NA	TGTGCCAGCACCCCGACTAGGGTGTCAAACGGGGAGCTGTTTTTT	CASTPTRVSNGELFF
TRBV5-1	once	TRBJ2-3	TRBD2	TGCGCCAGCAGCTCTAAATTGACTAGCGGGGGGGCAAGAACGCAGTATTTT	CASSSKLTSGGARTQYF
TRBV5-4	NA	TRBJ1-2	TRBD1	TGTGCCAGCAGCCACAAGACAGGGGGCTTATCTCTATTAGGCTACACCTTC	CASSHKTGGLSLLGYTF
TRBV7-3	NA	TRBJ2-6	NA	TGTGCCAGCAGCTTAAGAGGAGGGGACGGACTCTCTGGGGCCAACGTCCTGACTTTC	CASSLRGGDGLSGANVLTF
TRBV6-5	NA	TRBJ2-3	NA	TGTGCCAGCAGTTTAATGCGGCCCTGGGATACGCAGTATTTT	CASSLMRPWDTQYF
TRBV19	NA	TRBJ2-5	NA	TGTGCCAGTAGTATAGGCCGGGGGACCCAGTACTTC	CASSIGRGTQYF
TRBV23-1	NA	TRBJ1-5	TRBD1	TGCGCCAGCAGTCACCTGGACAGGGTACCAGTACATGGCAATCAGCCCCAGCATTTT	CASSHLDRVPVHGNQPQHF
TRBV3-1/TRBV3-2	once	TRBJ2-7	NA	TGTGCCAGCAGCCGCGCTGGTAGCCTGGCGGAGCAGTACTTC	CASSRAGSLAEQYF
TRBV3-1/TRBV3-2	NA	TRBJ1-2	NA	TGTGCCAGCAGCCAAGATGCAGGGGCTCGGGGCTACACCTTC	CASSQDAGARGYTF
TRBV18	NA	TRBJ1-1	NA	TGTGCCAGCTCACCGGCGGCGAAACAGAACACTGAAGCTTTCTTT	CASSPAAKQNTEAFF
TRBV6-2/TRBV6-3	NA	TRBJ1-1	TRBD1	TGTGCCAGCAGTTCTCTACGGGACAGGAACACTGAAGCTTTCTTT	CASSSLRDRNTEAFF
TRBV6-2/TRBV6-3	NA	TRBJ1-6	NA	TGTGCCAGCAGTACCTATCAGGGGTTCTATAATTCACCCCTCCACTTT	CASSTYQGFYNSPLHF
TRBV7-6	NA	TRBJ2-1	NA	TGTGCCAGCAGCCAGACCCGTTCGGGTGAGCAGTTCTTC	CASSQTRSGEQFF
TRBV19	NA	TRBJ1-2	NA	TGTGCCAGTAGTCTTAATCAGGGCTTTGGCTACACCTTC	CASSLNQGFGYTF
TRBV19	few	TRBJ1-2	NA	TGTGCCAGTAGTATGGGGGCGGCAGATACTAACTATGGCTACACCTTC	CASSMGAADTNYGYTF
TRBV6-5	NA	TRBJ1-6	TRBD1	TGTGCCAGCGGGACAGCCAACTATAATTCACCCCTCCACTTT	CASGTANYNSPLHF
TRBV3-1/TRBV3-2	NA	TRBJ1-2	NA	TGTGCCAGCAGCCAAGGGGGCAGGGGCTATGGCTACACCTTC	CASSQGGRGYGYTF
TRBV3-1/TRBV3-2	NA	TRBJ1-1	NA	TGTGCCAGCAGCCAATCCCCTCCCACGACAGGCGCTGAAGCTTTCTTT	CASSQSPPTTGAEAFF
TRBV5-6	NA	TRBJ1-1	NA	TGTGCCAGCAGCTTGGCTATCGGGCAGGGGACCACTGAAGCTTTCTTT	CASSLAIGQGTTEAFF
TRBV14	few	TRBJ2-5	TRBD2	TGTGCCAGCAGCCGGTTAGCGGGGGGGCTGGAGACCCAGTACTTC	CASSRLAGGLETQYF
TRBV19	NA	TRBJ1-5	TRBD1	TGTGCCAGTACCCACTGGGGGGACAGGGCTCAGCCCCAGCATTTT	CASTHWGDRAQPQHF
TRBV25-1	NA	TRBJ2-1	TRBD1	TGTGCCAGCAGACCTCTGACAGGGGGCCTGAATGAGCAGTTCTTC	CASRPLTGGLNEQFF
TRBV2	NA	TRBJ2-1	NA	TGTGCCAGCAGTGTACGACGGGTAGAGCAGTTCTTC	CASSVRRVEQFF
TRBV30	NA	TRBJ2-7	NA	TGTGCCTGGATCTCTAAGGGGTCCTACGAGCAGTACTTC	CAWISKGSYEQYF